A single T cell receptor beta chain is shown here with its context. As yet, its antigen is unknown. The data were taken from a study of OX40 agonist ivuxolimab in advanced cancers. The overall study: In this trial design, patients received ivuxolimab intravenously at 0.01 to 10 mg/kg every 2 weeks. Partial responses, seen in three patients, involved one hepatocellular carcinoma and two cutaneous melanomas. The diagnoses of dose-escalation patients were hepatocellular carcinoma, melanoma, renal cell or head and neck cancer.

Study results and limitations: Clonal expansion by week 6 occurred in CD4+ and CD8+ blood T cells (at 0.1 to 3.0 mg/kg).

Germline V CDR1 and CDR2: SGDLS, YYNGEE. The CDR3 consists of 16 residues. V dropped 0 bases and J dropped 2; count of bases not matched to a gene: 5. TCRdb's copy holds only in-frame clones and misses some; the assay was immunoSEQ multiplex PCR. The sample contains more than 60,000 clones, approximately 87% of which appear only once. The chain is built from TRBV9 and TRBJ2-3, with TRBD2 identical over 8 bases. The receptor comes from an adult with an advanced solid tumor such as melanoma, head and neck, liver or kidney cancer. This specimen was CD4+ or CD8+ T cells sorted from blood, taken in a trial of the OX40 agonist ivuxolimab. The CDR3 here is CASSVAAGGSTDTQYF. CDR3 DNA sequence: TGTGCCAGCAGCGTAGCGGCGGGAGGATCCACAGATACGCAGTATTTT.